A single sample is the source of the 8 T cell receptor beta chains below, sequenced in a study of shared clonotypes between healthy human individuals. Naive CD8 cells were CD45RO-negative, positively selected for CCR7, excluding terminally differentiated effector memory CD45RA+ cells. Sequencing was performed with immunoSEQ multiplex PCR; in TCRdb, only in-frame clones are kept and a portion is missing. Of some 1,900,000 clones in the sample, just under 95% were seen once. The sample taken for sequencing was naive CD8+ T cells sorted from blood. These receptors all come from a man between 18 and 29 years old in good health.

The CDR3 sequence is CASSLGGGQGSSAFF. The CDR3 DNA reads TGTGCCAGCAGCTTGGGGGGCGGCCAGGGGTCTTCAGCTTTCTTT. J is TRBJ1-1 and V is TRBV5-6, with a tentative D call TRBD1 (6 bases). This CDR3 has 15 residues. Germline V gene sequence: CDR1 SGHDT, CDR2 YYEEEE. V dropped 0 bases and J dropped 10 bases, with 19 bases sitting between them.

The chain carries TRBV5-8 and TRBJ2-6; D gene unclear. Germline values: CDR1 SGHTS, CDR2 YDEGEE. Trimming shortened V by 3 bases and J by 0 bases, and 10 bases separated the two germline ends. The CDR3 covers 16 residues. The CDR3: CASSSLGFSGANVLTF. In DNA form, the CDR3 reads TGTGCCAGCAGCTCCCTAGGGTTCTCTGGGGCCAACGTCCTGACTTTC.

The CDR3 loop reads CASNPGLGVGEQYF. The CDR3 bases are TGTGCCAGCAACCCGGGACTAGGGGTAGGGGAGCAGTACTTC. The J gene is TRBJ2-7, the V gene TRBV5-4; 8 bases fit TRBD2. CDR3 length equals 14 residues. Trimming cost V 6 bases and J 7 bases; bases outside gene matches: 12. Germline assignment: CDR1 SGHNT and CDR2 YYREEE (reference sequence).

The count of this clone is one. The rearrangement joins TRBV5-6 to TRBJ2-7; D tentatively fits TRBD1 or TRBD2 (5 bases each). The CDR3 extends over 14 amino acids. Looked up from germline, CDR1 is SGHDT and CDR2 is YYEEEE. With 4 bases removed from V and 3 bases from J, the gap between germline ends came to 14 bases. The CDR3 spells CASSTGTSLYEQYF. The DNA of the CDR3 is TGTGCCAGCAGCACCGGGACCAGCCTCTACGAGCAGTACTTC.

This clone occurred a few times. CDR3 coding DNA: TGCGCCAGCAGCCCATACAGGGAAGGTCAGCCCCAGCATTTT. Translating gives CASSPYREGQPQHF. The chain has TRBV4-3 and TRBJ1-5; maybe TRBD1 (6 bases). The CDR3 contains 14 residues. V lost 4 bases and J 6 bases, leaving 13 bases between the germline ends. Germline V gene data show CDR1 as LGHNA and CDR2 as YSLEER.

The chain has TRBV30 and TRBJ2-1, with 9 bases fitting TRBD1. Germline assignment: CDR1 GTSNPN and CDR2 SVGIG (reference sequence). The CDR3 length is 14 residues. The J segment lost 8 bases and the V segment lost 0 bases, leaving 5 bases of the junction unmatched. The CDR3 DNA sequence: TGTGCCTGGAGTGTGGGGACAGGGATGGATGAGCAGTTCTTC. This gives the protein CAWSVGTGMDEQFF.

This chain links TRBV6-5 with TRBJ1-5, with no clear D. The CDR3 covers 13 residues. Germline loops: CDR1 MNHEY, CDR2 SVGAGI. Trimming stripped 2 bases from V and 6 bases from J, with 8 bases between. In DNA, the CDR3 is TGTGCCAGCAGTTACGCCGAAGGTCAGCCCCAGCATTTT. This codes for CASSYAEGQPQHF.

This rearrangement joins TRBV19 to TRBJ2-7; 8 positions agree with TRBD2. This CDR3 is built from 15 residues. Germline CDR1 reads LNHDA; CDR2 reads SQIVND (reference sequence). Trimming at V came to 4 bases and at J to 3 bases, leaving 8 bases not matched to a gene. The CDR3 protein is CASSTSGGTLYEQYF. As DNA, the CDR3 is TGTGCCAGTAGTACCAGCGGGGGTACGCTCTACGAGCAGTACTTC.